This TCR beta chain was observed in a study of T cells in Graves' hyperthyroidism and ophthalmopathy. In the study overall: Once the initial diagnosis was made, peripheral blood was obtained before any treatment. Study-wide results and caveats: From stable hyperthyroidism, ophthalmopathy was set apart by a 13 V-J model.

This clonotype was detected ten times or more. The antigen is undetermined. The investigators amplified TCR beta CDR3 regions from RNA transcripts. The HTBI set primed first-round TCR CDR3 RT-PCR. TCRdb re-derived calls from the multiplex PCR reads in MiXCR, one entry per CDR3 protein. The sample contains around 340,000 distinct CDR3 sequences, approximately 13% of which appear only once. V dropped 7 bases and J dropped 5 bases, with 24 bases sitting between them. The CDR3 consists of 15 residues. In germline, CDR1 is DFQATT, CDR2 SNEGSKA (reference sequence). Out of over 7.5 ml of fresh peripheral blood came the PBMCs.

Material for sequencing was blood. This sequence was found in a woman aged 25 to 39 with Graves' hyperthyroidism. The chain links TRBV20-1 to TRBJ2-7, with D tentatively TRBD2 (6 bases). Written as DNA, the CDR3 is TGCAGTGGGTTAACTATCGCGGCGGGACGCCACGAGCAGTACTTC. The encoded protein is CSGLTIAAGRHEQYF.